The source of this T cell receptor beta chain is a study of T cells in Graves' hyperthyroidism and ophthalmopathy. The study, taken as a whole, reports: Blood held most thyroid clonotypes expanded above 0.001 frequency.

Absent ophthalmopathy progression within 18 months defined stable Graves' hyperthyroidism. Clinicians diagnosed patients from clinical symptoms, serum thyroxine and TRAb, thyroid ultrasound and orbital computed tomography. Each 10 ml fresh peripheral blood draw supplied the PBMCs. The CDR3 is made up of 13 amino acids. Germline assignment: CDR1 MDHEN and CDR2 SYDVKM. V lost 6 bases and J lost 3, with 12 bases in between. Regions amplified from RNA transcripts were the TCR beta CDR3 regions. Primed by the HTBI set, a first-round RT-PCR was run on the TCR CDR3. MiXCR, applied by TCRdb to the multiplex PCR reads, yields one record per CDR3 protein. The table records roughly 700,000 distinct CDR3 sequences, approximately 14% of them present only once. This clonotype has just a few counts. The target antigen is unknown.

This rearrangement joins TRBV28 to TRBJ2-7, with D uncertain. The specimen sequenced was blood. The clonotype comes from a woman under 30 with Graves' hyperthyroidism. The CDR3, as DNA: TGTGCCAGCAGCGGTGGCCCAAACTACGAGCAGTACTTC. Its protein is CASSGGPNYEQYF.